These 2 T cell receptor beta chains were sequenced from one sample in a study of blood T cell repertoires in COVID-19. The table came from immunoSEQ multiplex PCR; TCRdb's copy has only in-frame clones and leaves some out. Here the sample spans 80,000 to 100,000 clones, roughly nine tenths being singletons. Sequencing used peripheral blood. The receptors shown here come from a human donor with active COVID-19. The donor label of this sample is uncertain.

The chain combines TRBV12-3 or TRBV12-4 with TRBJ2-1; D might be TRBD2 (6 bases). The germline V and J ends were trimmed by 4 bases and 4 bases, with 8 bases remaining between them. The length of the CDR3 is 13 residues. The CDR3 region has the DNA TGTGCCAGCAGTTCGGGGGATTACAATGAGCAGTTCTTC. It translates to CASSSGDYNEQFF.

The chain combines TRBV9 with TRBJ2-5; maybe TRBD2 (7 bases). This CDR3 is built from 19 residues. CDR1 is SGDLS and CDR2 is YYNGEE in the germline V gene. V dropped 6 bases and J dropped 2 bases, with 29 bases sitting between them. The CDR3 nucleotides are TGTGCCAGCATCAAGTACGGATGGGGGGGCGTTAGTGGGCAAGAGACCCAGTACTTC. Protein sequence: CASIKYGWGGVSGQETQYF. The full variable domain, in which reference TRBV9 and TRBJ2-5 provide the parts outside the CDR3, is DSGVTQTPKHLITATGQRVTLRCSPRSGDLSVYWYQQSLDQGLQFLIQYYNGEERAKGNILERFSAQQFPDLHSELNLSSLELGDSALYFCASIKYGWGGVSGQETQYFGPGTRLLVL.